The clone carrying this T cell receptor beta chain came up a few times. Its antigen is not identified. From germline, CDR1 is SGHVS and CDR2 FNYEAQ. V dropped 3 bases and J dropped 0 bases, with 12 bases sitting between them. The CDR3 runs to 16 residues. The sample is drawn from a study of T-cell memory formation after mild COVID-19. Study-wide points: In pre-infection memory, a portion of responding clones appeared, which suggested that cross-reactive memory joined. CD4+ contracting clones were mainly CM and EM; CD8+ ones, EMRA. CD4/CD8 balance held among clones contracting day 15 to 85, and later expanders leaned CD4+.

It was 5'RACE with constant-segment primers that produced the TCR alpha and TCR beta cDNA libraries, which carried sample barcodes and UMIs. One entry per CDR3 protein, called by TCRdb with MiXCR from the 5' RACE reads. Of 300,000 to 350,000 distinct CDR3 sequences in the sample, more than 13% were seen once. The TCR comes from a man between 18 and 29 years old who had mild COVID-19 (a few samples of this study predate the infection). Cell type and time point are not known. The rearrangement links TRBV7-6 to TRBJ1-5, with D maybe TRBD1 (5 bases). Input material: PBMCs or a T cell subset sorted from them (not recorded which). This CDR3 is CASSLGGRNSNQPQHF. The CDR3 DNA is TGTGCCAGCAGCTTGGGGGGGAGGAATAGCAATCAGCCCCAGCATTTT.